These 10 T cell receptor beta chains came from one sample sequenced in a study of cytomegalovirus exposure and HLA in healthy donors. In the PCR, 60 Vbeta and 13 Jbeta primers were used. The data were produced by immunoSEQ multiplex PCR, yet TCRdb's version contains in-frame clones alone and is incomplete. Recorded here are 100,000 to 150,000 clones; the top ten clones represent around 1.5%. The sequencing sample was made of PBMCs. These receptors all stem from a middle-aged woman in good health and CMV-seronegative.

The genes are TRBV11-3 and TRBJ2-3; 8 nucleotides match TRBD1. V shed 5 bases and J 1 base; nucleotides not matched to a gene: 11. CDR1 is SGHNT and CDR2 is YENEEA in the germline V gene. This CDR3 has 17 residues. The CDR3 here is CASSLFRGPEGTDTQYF. CDR3 bases: TGTGCCAGCAGCCTTTTCAGGGGGCCCGAGGGCACAGATACGCAGTATTTT. The variable domain in full, with the rest retrieved from reference TRBV11-3 and TRBJ2-3, is EAGVVQSPRYKIIEKKQPVAFWCNPISGHNTLYWYLQNLGQGPELLIRYENEEAVDDSQLPKDRFSAERLKGVDSTLKIQPAELGDSAVYLCASSLFRGPEGTDTQYFGPGTRLTVL.

The V gene is TRBV19, the J gene TRBJ1-2, with TRBD1 matching over 7 bases. This CDR3 is 13 amino acids long. Looked up from germline, CDR1 is LNHDA and CDR2 is SQIVND (reference sequence). Germline trimming cut 5 bases from V and 4 bases from J; bases unmatched to any gene: 4. The CDR3 spells CASSGRQGYGYTF. As DNA, the CDR3 is TGTGCCAGTAGTGGAAGACAGGGCTATGGCTACACCTTC.

The chain uses TRBV5-1 and TRBJ2-1; a possible D gene is TRBD1 (5 bases). Germline-derived CDR1 and CDR2 are SGHRS and YFSETQ. CDR3 size: 14 residues. V was pared by 0 bases and J by 5 bases, with 9 bases between. For the CDR3, the DNA is TGCGCCAGCAGCTTGGTGTCAGGGAACAATGAGCAGTTCTTC. Protein sequence: CASSLVSGNNEQFF.

The chain employs TRBV6-5 and TRBJ1-6; TRBD1 matches 8 bases. This CDR3 is 14 amino acids long. Germline assignment: CDR1 MNHEY and CDR2 SVGAGI. The V and J ends lost 5 bases and 13 bases, in that order; junction bases with no gene match: 10. The CDR3 loop is CASSPDRDVDPLHF. Here the CDR3 DNA reads TGTGCCAGCAGTCCGGACAGGGATGTGGATCCCCTCCACTTT.

The rearrangement uses TRBV29-1 and TRBJ2-7; perhaps TRBD1 as D (6 bases). The CDR3 is made up of 15 amino acids. Germline CDR1 SQVTM, CDR2 ANQGSEA. Deletions cut 3 bases from V and 2 bases from J, with 17 bases between. CDR3 residues: CSVEYTGFSPYEQYF. The CDR3 DNA sequence: TGCAGCGTTGAGTACACAGGGTTTAGCCCCTACGAGCAGTACTTC.

Note on this clone: The junction differs from germline at one of its ends, possibly a read error. The V call is TRBV7-8, the J call TRBJ1-6; 7 nucleotides agree with TRBD1. Germline CDR1 is SGHVS and CDR2 is FQNEAQ. The CDR3 runs 16 residues. CDR3: CASSLAGTARNSPLHF. CDR3 in DNA: TGTGCCAGCAGCCTAGCCGGGACAGCACGTAATTCACCCCTCCACTTT. The variable domain in full, with the rest retrieved from reference TRBV7-8 and TRBJ1-6, is GAGVSQSPRYKVAKRGQDVALRCDPISGHVSLFWYQQALGQGPEFLTYFQNEAQLDKSGLPSDRFFAERPEGSVSTLKIQRTQQEDSAVYLCASSLAGTARNSPLHFGNGTRLTVT.

This sequence joins TRBV4-2 and TRBJ1-3; the match to TRBD1 covers 9 bases. The CDR3 is 15 amino acids. Germline CDR1 and CDR2: LGHNA and YNFKEQ. The V gene end was trimmed by 5 bases and the J gene end by 4 bases; junction bases not matched to a gene: 6. For the CDR3, the DNA is TGTGCCAGCAGCATAGGGACAGGGAGCGGAAACACCATATATTTT. This encodes CASSIGTGSGNTIYF.

V is TRBV7-3 and J is TRBJ2-7, with 8 nucleotides matching TRBD1. CDR3 size: 14 residues. The germline V gene encodes CDR1 SGHTA and CDR2 FQGTGA. V lost 4 bases and J lost 5; bases outside the gene matches: 7. CDR3 region: CASSSQGVRDEQYF. The CDR3, as DNA: TGTGCCAGCAGCTCACAGGGGGTTCGGGACGAGCAGTACTTC.

The chain combines TRBV28 with TRBJ1-5; a possible D gene is TRBD1 (5 bases). V was shortened by 8 bases and J by 4 bases, with 15 bases between the two germline ends. The V gene's germline CDR1 is MDHEN and CDR2 SYDVKM. The CDR3 length is 14 residues. CDR3 loop: CASRAQVNNQPQHF. The DNA of the CDR3 is TGTGCCAGCCGCGCACAGGTGAATAATCAGCCCCAGCATTTT. The full variable domain, completed using reference TRBV28 and TRBJ1-5, is DVKVTQSSRYLVKRTGEKVFLECVQDMDHENMFWYRQDPGLGLRLIYFSYDVKMKEKGDIPEGYSVSREKKERFSLILESASTNQTSMYLCASRAQVNNQPQHFGDGTRLSIL.

Remarks on this clone: This sample also contains other DNA sequences that code for the same CDR3. In DNA, the CDR3 is TGTGCCAGCAGCTTGGGGGCTCCGAATAGCAATCAGCCCCAGCATTTT. This translates into CASSLGAPNSNQPQHF. The genes are TRBV5-6 and TRBJ1-5; no clear D. V was trimmed by 0 bases and J by 0 bases, leaving 10 bases between them. Per the germline V gene, CDR1 is SGHDT and CDR2 is YYEEEE. This CDR3 has 16 amino acids.